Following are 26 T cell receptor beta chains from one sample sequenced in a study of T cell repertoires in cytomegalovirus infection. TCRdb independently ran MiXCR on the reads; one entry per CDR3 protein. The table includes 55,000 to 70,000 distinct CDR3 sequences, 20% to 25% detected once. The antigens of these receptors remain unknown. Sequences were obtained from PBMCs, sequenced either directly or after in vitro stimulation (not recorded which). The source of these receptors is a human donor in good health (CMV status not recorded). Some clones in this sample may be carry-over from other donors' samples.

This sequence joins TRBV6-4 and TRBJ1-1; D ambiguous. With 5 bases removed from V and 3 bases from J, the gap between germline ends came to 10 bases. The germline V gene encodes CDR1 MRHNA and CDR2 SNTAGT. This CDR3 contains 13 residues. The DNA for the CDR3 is TGTGCCAGCAGTTCAACCCTCTACACTGAAGCTTTCTTT. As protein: CASSSTLYTEAFF.

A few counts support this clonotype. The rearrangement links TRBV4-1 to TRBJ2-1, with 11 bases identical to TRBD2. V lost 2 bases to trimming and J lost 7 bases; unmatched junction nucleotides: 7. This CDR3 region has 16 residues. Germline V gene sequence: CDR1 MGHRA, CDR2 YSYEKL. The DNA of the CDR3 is TGCGCCAGCAGCCAATTAACTAGCGGGAGTCGGAATGAGCAGTTCTTC. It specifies CASSQLTSGSRNEQFF.

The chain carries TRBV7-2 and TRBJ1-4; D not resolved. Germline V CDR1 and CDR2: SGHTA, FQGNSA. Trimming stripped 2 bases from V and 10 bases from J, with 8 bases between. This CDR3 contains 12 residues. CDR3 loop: CASSLYDGKLFF. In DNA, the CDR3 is TGTGCCAGCAGCTTATATGACGGAAAACTGTTTTTT.

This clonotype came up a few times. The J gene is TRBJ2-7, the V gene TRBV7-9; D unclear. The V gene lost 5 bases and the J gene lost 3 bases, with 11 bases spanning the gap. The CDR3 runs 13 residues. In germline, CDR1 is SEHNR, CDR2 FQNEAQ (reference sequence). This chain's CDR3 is CASSPGAIYEQYF. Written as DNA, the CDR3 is TGTGCCAGCAGCCCTGGCGCGATCTACGAGCAGTACTTC.

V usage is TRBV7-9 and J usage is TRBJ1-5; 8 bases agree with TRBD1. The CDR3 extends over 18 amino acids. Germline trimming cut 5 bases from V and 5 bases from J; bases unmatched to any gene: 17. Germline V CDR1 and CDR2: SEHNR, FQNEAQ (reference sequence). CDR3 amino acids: CASSLGGQGAHYYQPQHF. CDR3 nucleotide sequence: TGTGCCAGCAGCCTAGGGGGTCAGGGGGCCCACTACTATCAGCCCCAGCATTTT. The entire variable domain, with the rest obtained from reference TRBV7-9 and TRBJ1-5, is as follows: DTGVSQNPRHKITKRGQNVTFRCDPISEHNRLYWYRQTLGQGPEFLTYFQNEAQLEKSRLLSDRFSAERPKGSFSTLEIQRTEQGDSAMYLCASSLGGQGAHYYQPQHFGDGTRLSIL.

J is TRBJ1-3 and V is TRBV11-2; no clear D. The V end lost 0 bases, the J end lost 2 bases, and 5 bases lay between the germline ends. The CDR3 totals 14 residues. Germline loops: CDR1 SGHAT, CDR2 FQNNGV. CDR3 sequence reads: CASSLDRAGNTIYF. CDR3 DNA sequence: TGTGCCAGCAGCTTAGATCGTGCTGGAAACACCATATATTTT. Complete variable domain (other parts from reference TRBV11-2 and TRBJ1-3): EAGVAQSPRYKIIEKRQSVAFWCNPISGHATLYWYQQILGQGPKLLIQFQNNGVVDDSQLPKDRFSAERLKGVDSTLKIQPAKLEDSAVYLCASSLDRAGNTIYFGEGSWLTVV.

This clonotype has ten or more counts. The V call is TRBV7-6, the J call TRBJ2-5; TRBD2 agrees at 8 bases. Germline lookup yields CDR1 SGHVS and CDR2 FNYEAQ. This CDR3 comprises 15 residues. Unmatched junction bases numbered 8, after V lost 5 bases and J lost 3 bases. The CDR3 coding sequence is TGTGCCAGCAGCCCCTTTAGCGGGGTGAAAGAGACCCAGTACTTC. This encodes CASSPFSGVKETQYF.

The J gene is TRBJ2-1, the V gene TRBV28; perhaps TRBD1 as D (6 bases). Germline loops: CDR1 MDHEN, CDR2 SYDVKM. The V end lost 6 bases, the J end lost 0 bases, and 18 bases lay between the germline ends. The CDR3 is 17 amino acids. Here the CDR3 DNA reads TGTGCCAGCAGGCCTCAGGGGAACGCCTACTCCTACAATGAGCAGTTCTTC. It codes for CASRPQGNAYSYNEQFF.

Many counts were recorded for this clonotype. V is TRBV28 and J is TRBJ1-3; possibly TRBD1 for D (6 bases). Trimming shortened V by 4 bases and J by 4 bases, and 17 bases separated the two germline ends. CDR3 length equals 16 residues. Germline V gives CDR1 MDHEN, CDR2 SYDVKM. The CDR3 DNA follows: TGTGCCAGCAGTTCACATCATCAGGGGTCGGGAAACACCATATATTTT. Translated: CASSSHHQGSGNTIYF.

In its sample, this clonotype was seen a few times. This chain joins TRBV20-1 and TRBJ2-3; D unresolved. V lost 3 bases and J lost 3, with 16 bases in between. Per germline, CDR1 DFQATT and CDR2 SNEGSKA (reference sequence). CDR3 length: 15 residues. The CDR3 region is CSARGTLVSTDTQYF. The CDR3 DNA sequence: TGCAGTGCTAGGGGAACTCTAGTATCTACAGATACGCAGTATTTT.

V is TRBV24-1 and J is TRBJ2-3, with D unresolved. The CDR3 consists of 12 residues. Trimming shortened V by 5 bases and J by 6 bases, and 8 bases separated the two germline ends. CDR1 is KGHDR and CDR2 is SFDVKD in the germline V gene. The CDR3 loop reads CATSALSDTQYF. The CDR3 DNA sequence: TGTGCCACCAGTGCTTTATCGGATACGCAGTATTTT.

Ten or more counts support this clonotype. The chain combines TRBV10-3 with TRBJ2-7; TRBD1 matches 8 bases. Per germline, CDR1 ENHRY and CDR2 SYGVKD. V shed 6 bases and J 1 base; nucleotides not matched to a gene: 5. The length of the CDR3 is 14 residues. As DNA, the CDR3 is TGTGCCATCAGATTCGGACAGGGTTCCTACGAGCAGTACTTC. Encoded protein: CAIRFGQGSYEQYF.

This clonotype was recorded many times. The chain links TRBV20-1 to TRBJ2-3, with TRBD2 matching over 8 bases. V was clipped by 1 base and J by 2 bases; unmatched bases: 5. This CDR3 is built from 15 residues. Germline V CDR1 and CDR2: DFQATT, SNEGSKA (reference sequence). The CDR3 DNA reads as TGCAGTGCTAGAGGGCGGGAGGAGATCACAGATACGCAGTATTTT. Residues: CSARGREEITDTQYF.

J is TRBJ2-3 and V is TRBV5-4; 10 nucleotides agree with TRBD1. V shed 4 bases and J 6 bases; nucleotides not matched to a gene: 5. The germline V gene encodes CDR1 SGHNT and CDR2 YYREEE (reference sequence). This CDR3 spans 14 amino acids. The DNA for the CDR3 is TGTGCCAGCAGCCATGACAGGGGGCGGGATACGCAGTATTTT. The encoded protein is CASSHDRGRDTQYF.

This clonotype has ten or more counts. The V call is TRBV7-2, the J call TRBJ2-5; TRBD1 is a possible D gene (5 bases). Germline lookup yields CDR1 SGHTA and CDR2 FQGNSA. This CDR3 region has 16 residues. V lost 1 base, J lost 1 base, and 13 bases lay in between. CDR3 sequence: CASSLGLGHIQETQYF. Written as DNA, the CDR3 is TGTGCCAGCAGCTTAGGGCTCGGACACATCCAAGAGACCCAGTACTTC.

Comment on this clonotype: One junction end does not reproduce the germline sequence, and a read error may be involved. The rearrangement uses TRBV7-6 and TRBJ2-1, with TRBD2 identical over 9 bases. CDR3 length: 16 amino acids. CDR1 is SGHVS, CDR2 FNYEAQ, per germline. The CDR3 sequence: CASSVISSGTLKEQFF. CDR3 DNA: TGTGCTAGCAGCGTCATATCTAGCGGGACCCTGAAGGAGCAGTTCTTC.

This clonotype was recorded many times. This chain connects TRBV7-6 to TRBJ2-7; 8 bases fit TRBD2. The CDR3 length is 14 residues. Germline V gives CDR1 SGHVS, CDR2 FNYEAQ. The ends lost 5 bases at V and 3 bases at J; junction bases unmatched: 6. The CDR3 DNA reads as TGTGCCAGCAGCGCCGGGACTAGAGGCTACGAGCAGTACTTC. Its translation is CASSAGTRGYEQYF.

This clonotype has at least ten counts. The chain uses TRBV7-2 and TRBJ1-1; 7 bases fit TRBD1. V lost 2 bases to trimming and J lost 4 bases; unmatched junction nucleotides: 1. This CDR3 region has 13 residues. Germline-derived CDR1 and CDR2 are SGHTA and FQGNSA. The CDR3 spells CASSLTGVTEAFF. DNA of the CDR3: TGTGCCAGCAGCTTAACAGGGGTCACTGAAGCTTTCTTT.

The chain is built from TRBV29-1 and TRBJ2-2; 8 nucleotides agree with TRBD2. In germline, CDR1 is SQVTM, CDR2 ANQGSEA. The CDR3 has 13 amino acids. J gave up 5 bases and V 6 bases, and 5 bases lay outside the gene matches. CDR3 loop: CSVGTSYTGELFF. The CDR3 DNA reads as TGCAGCGTCGGGACTAGTTATACCGGGGAGCTGTTTTTT.

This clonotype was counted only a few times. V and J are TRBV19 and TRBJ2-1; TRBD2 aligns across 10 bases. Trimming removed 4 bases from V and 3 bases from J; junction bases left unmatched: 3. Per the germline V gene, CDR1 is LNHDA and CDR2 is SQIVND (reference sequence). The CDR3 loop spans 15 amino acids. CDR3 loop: CASSKGTSVYNEQFF. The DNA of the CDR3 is TGTGCCAGTAGTAAAGGGACTAGCGTCTACAATGAGCAGTTCTTC. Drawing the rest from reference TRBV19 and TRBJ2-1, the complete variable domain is DGGITQSPKYLFRKEGQNVTLSCEQNLNHDAMYWYRQDPGQGLRLIYYSQIVNDFQKGDIAEGYSVSREKKESFPLTVTSAQKNPTAFYLCASSKGTSVYNEQFFGPGTRLTVL.

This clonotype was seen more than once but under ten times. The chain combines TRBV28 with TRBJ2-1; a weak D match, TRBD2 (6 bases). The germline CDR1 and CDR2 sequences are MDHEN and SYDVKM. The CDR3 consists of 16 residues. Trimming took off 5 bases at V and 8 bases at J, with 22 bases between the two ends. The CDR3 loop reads CASSEQNTGLRDEQFF. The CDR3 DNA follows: TGTGCCAGCAGTGAACAAAACACGGGACTCCGGGATGAGCAGTTCTTC.

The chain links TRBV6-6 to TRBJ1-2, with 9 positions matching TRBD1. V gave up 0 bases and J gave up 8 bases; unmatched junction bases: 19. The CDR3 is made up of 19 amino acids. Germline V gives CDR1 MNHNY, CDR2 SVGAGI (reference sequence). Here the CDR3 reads CASSYSIDAPGQGAKGYTF. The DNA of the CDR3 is TGTGCCAGCAGTTACTCAATCGACGCCCCGGGACAGGGCGCTAAAGGCTACACCTTC.

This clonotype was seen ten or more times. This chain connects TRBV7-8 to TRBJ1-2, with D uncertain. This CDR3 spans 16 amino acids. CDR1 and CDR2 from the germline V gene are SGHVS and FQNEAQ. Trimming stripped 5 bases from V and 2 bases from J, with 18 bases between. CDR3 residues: CASSHNTPGANYGYTF. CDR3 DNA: TGTGCCAGCAGCCACAATACCCCGGGCGCCAACTATGGCTACACCTTC.

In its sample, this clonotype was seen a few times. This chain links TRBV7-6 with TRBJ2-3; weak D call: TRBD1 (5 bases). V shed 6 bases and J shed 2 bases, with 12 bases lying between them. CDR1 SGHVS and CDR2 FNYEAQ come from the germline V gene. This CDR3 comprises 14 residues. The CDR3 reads CASSSGPITDTQYF. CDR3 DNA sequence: TGTGCCAGCAGTTCAGGGCCTATCACAGATACGCAGTATTTT.

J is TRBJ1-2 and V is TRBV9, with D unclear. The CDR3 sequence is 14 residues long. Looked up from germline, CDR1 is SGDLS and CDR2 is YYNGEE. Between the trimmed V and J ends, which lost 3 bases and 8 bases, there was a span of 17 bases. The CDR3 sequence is CASSAVGGLGGYTF. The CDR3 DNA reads TGTGCCAGCAGCGCCGTCGGAGGGCTCGGAGGCTACACCTTC.

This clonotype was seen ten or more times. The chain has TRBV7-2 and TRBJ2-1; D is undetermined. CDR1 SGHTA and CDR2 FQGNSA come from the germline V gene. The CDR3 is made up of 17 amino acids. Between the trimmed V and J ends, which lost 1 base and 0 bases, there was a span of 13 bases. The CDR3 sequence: CASSLVGDGYSYNEQFF. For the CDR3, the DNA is TGTGCCAGCAGCTTAGTTGGGGATGGATACTCCTACAATGAGCAGTTCTTC.